Sequencing of this T cell receptor beta chain was carried out in a study of CD8+CD57+ T cells in acquired aplastic anemia. Broader study findings: Sharing between patients and controls was observed for twenty-nine CD8+ CDR3 sequences. Levels of CD8+ Simpson's diversity were not significantly distinct in patients versus controls.

Individuals selected for sequencing had exhibited CD8+CD57+ cell expansion on flow cytometry. The cohort consisted entirely of patients having severe acquired aplastic anemia. Blood sampling was performed on the patients, and none of them had received therapy by then. Genomic DNA was employed as the template in profiling TCR beta VDJ and CDR3. One entry per CDR3 protein results from TCRdb running MiXCR on the reads. The sample lists over 250,000 distinct CDR3 sequences; 56% were seen once. Germline lookup yields CDR1 SNHLY and CDR2 FYNNEI. This CDR3 comprises 15 residues. V lost 2 bases and J lost 5; bases outside the gene matches: 5. This clonotype occurred a few times. The antigen is not known.

This TCR derives from a human donor with aplastic anemia. V is TRBV2 and J is TRBJ2-7, with 11 positions matching TRBD2. The sample taken for sequencing was sorted CD4+, CD8+, or CD8+CD57+ T cells (not recorded which) from PBMCs. CDR3 amino acids: CASSELAGGFDEQYF. In nucleotides, the CDR3 is TGTGCCAGCAGTGAACTAGCGGGAGGTTTCGACGAGCAGTACTTC. Supplemented by reference TRBV2 and TRBJ2-7, the full variable domain reads EPEVTQTPSHQVTQMGQEVILRCVPISNHLYFYWYRQILGQKVEFLVSFYNNEISEKSEIFDDQFSVERPDGSNFTLKIRSTKLEDSAMYFCASSELAGGFDEQYFGPGTRLTVT.